A selection of T cell receptor beta chains follows, all from one sample in a study of T cell responses to AZD1222 COVID-19 vaccine. Generated by immunoSEQ multiplex PCR, the TCRdb table keeps only in-frame clones and is missing some. The sample consists of approximately 90,000 clones, roughly 90% of them appearing once. The sample was peripheral blood, taken on day 0 of AZD1222 vaccination. The source is an adult in good health. Each CDR3 is given with its conserved first and last residue. A D gene is named only where the DNA matches it firmly. Clone size appears in some rows only: once, few, many, or a class for an expanded clone.

CDR3 | DNA | size | J | V | D
CASSSPGGEGTEAFF | TGTGCCAGCAGCTCCCCCGGGGGGGAGGGCACTGAAGCTTTCTTT | - | TRBJ1-1 | TRBV7-9 | -
CASSTGTQSSYNEQFF | TGCGCCAGCAGCACCGGGACACAGAGCTCCTACAATGAGCAGTTCTTC | - | TRBJ2-1 | TRBV5-1 | -
CASSYAGVETQYF | TGTGCCAGCAGTTACGCTGGTGTAGAGACCCAGTACTTC | - | TRBJ2-5 | TRBV6-2/TRBV6-3 | -
CASSLRTGRGANVLTF | TGTGCCAGCAGCTTGCGGACAGGGAGAGGGGCCAACGTCCTGACTTTC | once | TRBJ2-6 | TRBV5-4 | TRBD1
CASSLGTSGRVYNEQFF | TGTGCCAGCAGCCTCGGGACTAGCGGGAGGGTATACAATGAGCAGTTCTTC | - | TRBJ2-1 | TRBV7-9 | TRBD2
CASSQGLGGTFDEQFF | TGTGCCAGCAGCCAAGGATTAGGTGGGACGTTCGATGAGCAGTTCTTC | - | TRBJ2-1 | TRBV4-2 | -
CASSYTGLSNEKLFF | TGTGCCAGCAGTTATACAGGGTTGAGTAATGAAAAACTGTTTTTT | once | TRBJ1-4 | TRBV6-5 | -
CASSYTGTGGEKLFF | TGTGCCAGCAGTTACACCGGGACAGGGGGAGAAAAACTGTTTTTT | - | TRBJ1-4 | TRBV6-5 | TRBD1
CASSRAGAYNEQFF | TGTGCCAGCAGTCGAGCGGGGGCCTACAATGAGCAGTTCTTC | - | TRBJ2-1 | TRBV6-5 | TRBD2
CASRNMGGSTDTQYF | TGTGCCAGCAGAAACATGGGGGGGTCCACAGATACGCAGTATTTT | - | TRBJ2-3 | TRBV6-5 | TRBD2
CASSLGQGAISYEQYF | TGTGCCAGCAGTCTGGGACAGGGGGCAATATCCTACGAGCAGTACTTC | - | TRBJ2-7 | TRBV2 | TRBD1
CASSLTSGVGSYEQYF | TGTGCCAGCAGCTTAACGAGCGGCGTCGGCTCCTACGAGCAGTACTTC | - | TRBJ2-7 | TRBV11-2 | -
CASSPGTLNNEQFF | TGCGCCAGCAGCCCCGGGACTCTAAACAATGAGCAGTTCTTC | - | TRBJ2-1 | TRBV5-1 | -
CASSLPGFSKNIQYF | TGTGCCAGCAGCCTTCCAGGGTTTTCCAAAAACATTCAGTACTTC | - | TRBJ2-4 | TRBV5-5 | -
CASSSGLAGGANTGELFF | TGTGCCAGCAGCTCGGGACTAGCGGGAGGTGCGAACACCGGGGAGCTGTTTTTT | - | TRBJ2-2 | TRBV7-8 | TRBD2
CASSDRGGQPQHF | TGTGCCAGCAGCGACAGGGGTGGTCAGCCCCAGCATTTT | few | TRBJ1-5 | TRBV12-3/TRBV12-4 | TRBD1
CASSQTGTAQSTQYF | TGTGCCAGCAGCCAGACGGGGACAGCTCAATCTACGCAGTATTTT | - | TRBJ2-3 | TRBV7-2 | TRBD1
CASSLGIANSPLHF | TGTGCCAGCAGCTTAGGAATAGCTAATTCACCCCTCCACTTT | - | TRBJ1-6 | TRBV7-2 | -
CSASGAASPLHF | TGCAGTGCTAGTGGGGCTGCTTCACCCCTCCACTTT | - | TRBJ1-6 | TRBV20-1 | -
CASSLTATEAFF | TGTGCCAGCAGCTTGACAGCCACTGAAGCTTTCTTT | - | TRBJ1-1 | TRBV28 | -
CASSSVYEAFF | TGTGCCAGCAGCTCGGTTTATGAAGCTTTCTTT | - | TRBJ1-1 | TRBV12-3/TRBV12-4 | -
CASGDFQTDTQYF | TGTGCCAGCGGGGACTTCCAAACGGATACGCAGTATTTT | - | TRBJ2-3 | TRBV25-1 | -
CSVAGTENTEAFF | TGCAGCGTGGCCGGGACAGAGAACACTGAAGCTTTCTTT | once | TRBJ1-1 | TRBV29-1 | TRBD1
CASSYTSGGIYEQYF | TGTGCCAGCAGCTATACTAGCGGTGGCATTTACGAGCAGTACTTC | once | TRBJ2-7 | TRBV3-1/TRBV3-2 | TRBD2
CASSSRGGGHGYTF | TGTGCCAGTAGTAGCCGGGGAGGAGGACATGGCTACACCTTC | - | TRBJ1-2 | TRBV19 | -
CASGGLVGNEQFF | TGTGCCAGTGGCGGTTTGGTCGGCAATGAGCAGTTCTTC | - | TRBJ2-1 | TRBV19 | -
CASSKGQGSTYEQYF | TGTGCCAGCAGCAAGGGACAGGGGTCCACCTACGAGCAGTACTTC | - | TRBJ2-7 | TRBV9 | TRBD1
CASSLGGTYYGYTF | TGTGCCAGCAGCTTGGGAGGGACTTACTATGGCTACACCTTC | - | TRBJ1-2 | TRBV5-6 | -
CASSQGTENTEAFF | TGCGCCAGCAGCCAGGGCACAGAGAACACTGAAGCTTTCTTT | - | TRBJ1-1 | TRBV4-1 | -
CASSELLGFAEAFF | TGTGCCAGCAGTGAACTTCTGGGATTCGCTGAAGCTTTCTTT | - | TRBJ1-1 | TRBV6-1 | -
CASSHFRVLNMNTEAFF | TGTGCCAGCAGCCATTTCAGGGTACTGAACATGAACACTGAAGCTTTCTTT | - | TRBJ1-1 | TRBV7-9 | -
CASSVLGLAGARETQYF | TGTGCCAGCAGCGTTCTGGGACTAGCGGGGGCCAGAGAGACCCAGTACTTC | - | TRBJ2-5 | TRBV9 | TRBD2
CASSPRTGSGELFF | TGTGCCAGCAGCCCCCGGACAGGGTCCGGGGAGCTGTTTTTT | - | TRBJ2-2 | TRBV3-1/TRBV3-2 | TRBD1
CATSDLRQGPTYEQYF | TGTGCCACCAGTGATTTAAGGCAGGGCCCAACCTACGAGCAGTACTTC | - | TRBJ2-7 | TRBV24-1 | -
CASSRTGEQYF | TGTGCCAGCAGCCGCACGGGGGAGCAGTACTTC | - | TRBJ2-7 | TRBV11-2 | -
CASNMREGLTGELFF | TGCGCCAGCAATATGAGGGAGGGCCTCACCGGGGAGCTGTTTTTT | - | TRBJ2-2 | TRBV5-1 | TRBD2
CASSQTVRDRGKNGYTF | TGTGCCAGTAGTCAAACCGTCCGGGACAGGGGAAAGAATGGCTACACCTTC | once | TRBJ1-2 | TRBV19 | TRBD1
CASSGSGRWAGELFF | TGTGCCAGCAGTGGTTCTGGGAGGTGGGCCGGGGAGCTGTTTTTT | few | TRBJ2-2 | TRBV2 | -
CASSSGGQGGTGELFF | TGTGCCAGCAGCTCAGGTGGGCAGGGAGGCACCGGGGAGCTGTTTTTT | - | TRBJ2-2 | TRBV7-9 | -
CASSEAGAGGPGNTQYF | TGTGCCAGCAGTGAAGCCGGAGCGGGGGGGCCTGGAAATACGCAGTATTTT | - | TRBJ2-3 | TRBV6-1 | TRBD2
CASSRLAGATGELFF | TGTGCCAGCAGTCGACTAGCGGGAGCGACCGGGGAGCTGTTTTTT | - | TRBJ2-2 | TRBV11-2 | TRBD2
CASSQEEGRETQYF | TGCGCCAGCAGCCAAGAAGAGGGCCGGGAGACCCAGTACTTC | - | TRBJ2-5 | TRBV4-1 | -
CASSLSGSPYNEQFF | TGTGCCAGCAGCTTGAGCGGGAGCCCCTACAATGAGCAGTTCTTC | - | TRBJ2-1 | TRBV7-2 | TRBD2
CASSPKARGEQYF | TGTGCCAGCAGTCCTAAGGCCCGGGGCGAGCAGTACTTC | - | TRBJ2-7 | TRBV6-5 | -
CASSSTVNYGYTF | TGTGCCAGCAGCTCGACGGTAAACTATGGCTACACCTTC | - | TRBJ1-2 | TRBV7-9 | -